Shown below are 23 T cell receptor beta chains from a single sample sequenced in a study of T cells in Graves' hyperthyroidism and ophthalmopathy (dated by TCRdb to about 2019). Libraries came from multiplex PCR. TCRdb names Illumina HiSeq 2000 as the instrument used. Amplification of TCR beta CDR3 regions was carried out from RNA transcripts. For the first round of RT-PCR on the TCR CDR3, the HTBI primer set was used together with the Qiagen OneStep RT-PCR kit. TCRdb passed the public sequencing reads through fastp at Q25 and MiXCR, retaining productive beta sequences. When rows share a CDR3 protein, they turn into one entry using the most common DNA and genes. The sample table holds around 350,000 distinct CDR3 sequences, of which approximately 16% were seen once. The ten biggest clones cover approximately 19% of the sample. The sample consisted of blood. These receptors were collected from a woman aged 55-69 years with Graves' ophthalmopathy.

The chain recombines TRBV15 with TRBJ1-1, with D possibly being TRBD1 (6 bases). The germline gives CDR1 LNHNV, CDR2 YYDKDF (reference sequence). Deletions cut 4 bases from V and 6 bases from J, with 21 bases between. The CDR3 consists of 16 residues. The CDR3: CATSILNRASGSEAFF. The CDR3 DNA is TGTGCCACCAGCATCTTAAACAGGGCCAGCGGGTCTGAAGCTTTCTTT.

This clonotype was seen a handful of times. The chain employs TRBV5-1 and TRBJ2-1; D may be TRBD2 (7 bases). The CDR3 length is 18 residues. The V gene's germline CDR1 is SGHRS and CDR2 YFSETQ. The V gene lost 3 bases and the J gene lost 1 base, with 20 bases spanning the gap. CDR3 nucleotides: TGCGCCAGCAGCTCAACTAGCGTAGGGGGGGGGTCCTACAATGAGCAGTTCTTC. Amino acids: CASSSTSVGGGSYNEQFF.

V gene TRBV10-2 combines with J gene TRBJ1-2, with unresolved D. This CDR3 spans 12 amino acids. Germline V gives CDR1 WSHSY, CDR2 SAAADI. Trimming pared 7 bases from V and 6 bases from J, leaving 12 bases between. The CDR3, as DNA: TGCGCCAGCACCGACCGTCGGGATGGCTACACCTTC. It is translated as CASTDRRDGYTF.

V gene TRBV2 combines with J gene TRBJ2-7; D remains unclear. The CDR3 is 14 amino acids. Germline CDR1 SNHLY, CDR2 FYNNEI. The V gene lost 3 bases and the J gene lost 0 bases, with 9 bases spanning the gap. The CDR3 loop reads CASSEGRSSYEQYF. The DNA of the CDR3 is TGTGCCAGCAGTGAGGGCAGGAGCTCCTACGAGCAGTACTTC. The full variable domain, its missing parts supplied by reference TRBV2 and TRBJ2-7, is EPEVTQTPSHQVTQMGQEVILRCVPISNHLYFYWYRQILGQKVEFLVSFYNNEISEKSEIFDDQFSVERPDGSNFTLKIRSTKLEDSAMYFCASSEGRSSYEQYFGPGTRLTVT.

This clonotype was recorded many times. The CDR3 region has the DNA TGTGCCAGCAGTCTCGGGCGCTCCGGGGATACGCAGTATTTT. Translated, it gives CASSLGRSGDTQYF. The chain is built from TRBV12-3 or TRBV12-4 and TRBJ2-3, with unresolved D. This CDR3 has 14 amino acids. The V end lost 5 bases, the J end lost 6 bases, and 15 bases lay between the germline ends.

This clonotype was recorded many times. This chain links TRBV18 with TRBJ1-5, with D perhaps matching TRBD1 (5 bases). Germline V gene sequence: CDR1 KGHSH, CDR2 LQKENI. This CDR3 comprises 16 residues. Trimming pared 1 base from V and 4 bases from J, leaving 14 bases between. CDR3 loop: CASSPQSGAVNQPQHF. The CDR3 coding sequence is TGTGCCAGCTCACCACAGTCCGGGGCTGTGAATCAGCCCCAGCATTTT.

This clonotype occurred a few times. The V gene is TRBV5-1, the J gene TRBJ2-6, with D hard to call. Per the germline V gene, CDR1 is SGHRS and CDR2 is YFSETQ. Trimming removed 1 base at V and 0 bases at J, with 5 bases between. This CDR3 spans 15 amino acids. This chain's CDR3 is CASSLYNSGANVLTF. CDR3 bases: TGCGCCAGCAGCTTGTATAACTCTGGGGCCAACGTCCTGACTTTC.

This chain uses TRBV5-1 with TRBJ2-3; possibly TRBD2 for D (6 bases). The V end was cut by 5 bases, the J end by 5 bases, with 12 bases between. The CDR3 has 13 residues. CDR1 is SGHRS and CDR2 is YFSETQ in the germline V gene. CDR3 nucleotides: TGCGCCAGCAGTCGGGAGTGGGTAGATACGCAGTATTTT. As protein: CASSREWVDTQYF.

This clonotype has more than one count but fewer than ten. The chain carries TRBV3-1 and TRBJ2-2; D is unclear. Trimming stripped 1 base from V and 6 bases from J, with 18 bases between. The CDR3 contains 17 residues. Germline V lookup: CDR1 LGHDT, CDR2 YNNKEL (reference sequence). The CDR3 sequence is CASSQVRPFVEAGELFF. The CDR3 coding sequence is TGTGCCAGCAGCCAAGTACGCCCCTTCGTCGAGGCCGGGGAGCTGTTTTTT.

On this clonotype itself: This may be a read error: a much more frequent sequence differs by one nucleotide. As DNA, the CDR3 is TGTGCCAGCAGGGGGACTACAACCTACGATGAGCAGTTCTTC. Protein sequence: CASRGTTTYDEQFF. The gene calls are TRBV27 and TRBJ2-1; 7 nucleotides agree with TRBD2. CDR1 is MNHEY and CDR2 is SMNVEV in the germline V gene (reference sequence). The CDR3 is 14 residues long.

The chain employs TRBV28 and TRBJ1-3; no clear D. Trimming stripped 2 bases from V and 6 bases from J, with 5 bases between. The CDR3 extends over 12 amino acids. Germline CDR1 MDHEN, CDR2 SYDVKM. The CDR3 protein is CASSLALNTIYF. The CDR3 bases are TGTGCCAGCAGTTTAGCATTAAACACCATATATTTT.

This clonotype was seen repeatedly, ten times or more. The chain employs TRBV27 and TRBJ2-7, with 7 bases matching TRBD1. V was pared by 8 bases and J by 4 bases, with 8 bases of the junction left unmatched. This CDR3 is built from 13 residues. CDR1 and CDR2 from the germline V gene are MNHEY and SMNVEV (reference sequence). In nucleotides, the CDR3 is TGTGCCAGCGCCGGGACAGACCTATACGAGCAGTACTTC. It yields the protein CASAGTDLYEQYF.

To note about this clonotype: The CDR3 carries no conserved terminal phenylalanine or tryptophan, so it likely arises from a read error. V gene TRBV4-2 combines with J gene TRBJ2-5; 9 bases line up with TRBD2. This CDR3 region has 14 residues. Germline values: CDR1 LGHNA, CDR2 YNFKEQ. CDR3 coding DNA: TGTGCCAGCAGCCAAACTAGCGGGCAAGAGAGCCAGTACTCC. Its protein is CASSQTSGQESQYS.

Ten or more counts support this clonotype. V usage is TRBV7-9 and J usage is TRBJ2-7; 8 bases match TRBD1. Germline values: CDR1 SEHNR, CDR2 FQNEAQ (reference sequence). The V segment lost 5 bases and the J segment 6 bases; nucleotides outside the gene matches: 12. CDR3 size: 15 residues. This CDR3 is CASSPQTGGFSEQYF. The CDR3 nucleotides read TGTGCCAGCAGCCCCCAAACAGGGGGTTTTAGCGAGCAGTACTTC.

This clonotype was observed at least ten times. The chain is built from TRBV20-1 and TRBJ2-3; possible D gene TRBD1, 7 bases. Trimming left V 3 bases short and J 3 bases short, with 16 bases between. The CDR3 runs 15 residues. Germline CDR1 and CDR2: DFQATT and SNEGSKA (reference sequence). The CDR3, as DNA: TGCAGTGCTAGCCCGGCGGCAGGGGGGACAGATACGCAGTATTTT. Protein sequence: CSASPAAGGTDTQYF.

With regard to this clonotype: One end of the junction is discordant with germline, which a read error may explain. This chain connects TRBV10-3 to TRBJ1-4; D might be TRBD1 (5 bases). Per germline, CDR1 ENHRY and CDR2 SYGVKD. The CDR3 runs to 13 residues. The CDR3 bases are TGTGCCGCCGGGACTTCAACTAATGAAAAACCGTTTTTT. Protein sequence: CAAGTSTNEKPFF.

The sample holds a few counts of this clonotype. The rearrangement joins TRBV20-1 to TRBJ1-2; 9 positions match TRBD1. The germline CDR1 and CDR2 sequences are DFQATT and SNEGSKA (reference sequence). The CDR3 extends over 14 amino acids. The J segment lost 4 bases and the V segment lost 3 bases, leaving 6 bases of the junction unmatched. CDR3 residues: CSASRQGGSYGYTF. The CDR3 bases are TGCAGTGCTAGCCGACAGGGGGGATCCTATGGCTACACCTTC.

The chain carries TRBV11-2 and TRBJ2-7; TRBD2 matches at 11 bases. The V segment lost 4 bases and the J segment 7 bases; nucleotides outside the gene matches: 3. Germline V lookup: CDR1 SGHAT, CDR2 FQNNGV. There are 13 residues in the CDR3. CDR3 amino acids: CASSYLAGGEQYF. The CDR3 DNA reads TGTGCCAGCAGCTACCTAGCGGGAGGTGAGCAGTACTTC.

Ten or more counts support this clonotype. The chain carries TRBV5-1 and TRBJ2-1; D gene unclear. CDR3 length: 15 residues. Germline values: CDR1 SGHRS, CDR2 YFSETQ. With 0 bases removed from V and 2 bases from J, the gap between germline ends came to 9 bases. The DNA of the CDR3 is TGCGCCAGCAGCTTGGAGATAGGTCCCTACAATGAGCAGTTCTTC. Translation gives CASSLEIGPYNEQFF.

The chain joins TRBV19 to TRBJ2-4; D is perhaps TRBD1 (5 bases). Between the trimmed V and J ends, which lost 5 bases and 3 bases, there was a span of 14 bases. Per germline, CDR1 LNHDA and CDR2 SQIVND (reference sequence). CDR3 length equals 15 residues. CDR3 sequence (DNA): TGTGCCAGTAGTTCCTCAGGGTTAGTCAAAAACATTCAGTACTTC. Protein: CASSSSGLVKNIQYF.

This clonotype was seen ten or more times. The chain links TRBV20-1 to TRBJ2-1, with D possibly matching TRBD2 (6 bases). The germline gives CDR1 DFQATT, CDR2 SNEGSKA (reference sequence). V lost 0 bases and J 4 bases, leaving 10 bases between the germline ends. This CDR3 comprises 14 residues. The CDR3 region is CSARDRDSYNEQFF. The CDR3 DNA is TGCAGTGCTAGAGACCGGGACTCTTACAATGAGCAGTTCTTC.

This clonotype was seen a handful of times. The chain uses TRBV5-1 and TRBJ2-7; D perhaps matches TRBD2 (5 bases). CDR1 and CDR2 (germline): SGHRS, YFSETQ. The CDR3 length is 17 residues. V lost 0 bases and J 0 bases, leaving 16 bases between the germline ends. Here the CDR3 reads CASSLGSGTGYSYEQYF. CDR3 coding DNA: TGCGCCAGCAGCTTGGGAAGTGGTACGGGATACTCCTACGAGCAGTACTTC.

This clonotype was counted ten times or more. V gene TRBV7-9 combines with J gene TRBJ2-3; 11 bases are a match to TRBD2. Germline V lookup: CDR1 SEHNR, CDR2 FQNEAQ (reference sequence). There are 16 residues in the CDR3. V was clipped by 4 bases and J by 5 bases; unmatched bases: 8. The CDR3 sequence: CASSWALAGGGDTQYF. DNA of the CDR3: TGTGCCAGCAGCTGGGCCCTAGCGGGAGGAGGAGATACGCAGTATTTT.